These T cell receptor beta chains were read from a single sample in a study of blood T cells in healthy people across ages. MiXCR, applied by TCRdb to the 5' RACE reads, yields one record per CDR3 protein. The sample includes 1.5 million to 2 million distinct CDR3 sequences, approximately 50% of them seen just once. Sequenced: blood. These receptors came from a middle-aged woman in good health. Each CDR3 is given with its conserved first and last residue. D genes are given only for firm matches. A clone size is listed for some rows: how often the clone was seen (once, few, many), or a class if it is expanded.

CASSPPPGRTDTLYF	TGTGCCAGCTCACCACCCCCAGGCCGAACAGATACGCTGTATTTT	-	TRBJ2-3	TRBV18	-
CASGLGHEQYF	TGTGCTAGTGGTTTGGGCCACGAGCAGTACTTC	-	TRBJ2-7	TRBV12-5	-
CSARRGGLGEQFF	TGCAGTGCTAGACGGGGGGGCCTGGGTGAGCAGTTCTTC	-	TRBJ2-1	TRBV20-1	TRBD2
CASSQGPGSNTEAFF	TGCGCCAGCAGCCAAGGCCCGGGATCGAACACTGAAGCTTTCTTT	-	TRBJ1-1	TRBV4-1	-
CASSSRIGTGDEQYF	TGTGCCAGCAGCTCGCGGATTGGGACAGGGGACGAGCAGTACTTC	-	TRBJ2-7	TRBV6-6	TRBD1
CASSFGQRTTYEQYF	TGTGCCAGCAGCTTTGGACAGAGGACCACCTACGAGCAGTACTTC	-	TRBJ2-7	TRBV11-2	-
CASSLSRTGKFQETQYF	TGTGCCAGCAGTTTATCCCGGACAGGGAAGTTCCAAGAGACCCAGTACTTC	few	TRBJ2-5	TRBV27	TRBD1
CAGRVKETQYF	TGTGCCGGCAGGGTGAAAGAGACCCAGTACTTC	-	TRBJ2-5	TRBV10-3	-
CASALGTAPSTDTQYF	TGTGCTAGTGCCCTCGGTACGGCGCCTAGCACAGATACGCAGTATTTT	-	TRBJ2-3	TRBV12-5	-
CAGSPLQGALETQYF	TGTGCCGGCTCACCGCTACAGGGTGCTTTGGAGACCCAGTACTTC	-	TRBJ2-5	TRBV18	-
CASSLPVFQGVSEKLFF	TGTGCCAGCAGTTTACCTGTCTTCCAGGGAGTTTCTGAAAAACTGTTTTTT	-	TRBJ1-4	TRBV28	-
CASSHPGGGLYNEQFF	TGTGCCAGCAGCCACCCCGGGGGGGGTCTTTACAATGAGCAGTTCTTC	-	TRBJ2-1	TRBV4-2	TRBD2
CSAISAGGSPYEQYF	TGCAGTGCCATATCGGCAGGGGGTTCCCCCTACGAGCAGTACTTC	-	TRBJ2-7	TRBV20-1	TRBD1
CASSPRSDHEAKTQYF	TGTGCCAGCAGCCCACGGTCGGACCACGAGGCGAAGACCCAGTACTTC	once	TRBJ2-5	TRBV11-2	-
CASSLGGTGTSDTQYF	TGCGCCAGCAGCTTGGGGGGGACAGGGACTTCAGATACGCAGTATTTT	-	TRBJ2-3	TRBV5-1	TRBD1
CSAVDSSYEQYF	TGCAGTGCTGTTGACAGTTCCTACGAGCAGTACTTC	-	TRBJ2-7	TRBV20-1	-
CASSYWDRESYGYTF	TGTGCCAGCAGTTACTGGGACAGGGAGTCCTATGGCTACACCTTC	-	TRBJ1-2	TRBV6-6	TRBD1
CASSLTDRRSNYGYTF	TGTGCCAGCAGTTTAACGGACAGGAGATCTAACTATGGCTACACCTTC	-	TRBJ1-2	TRBV28	TRBD1
CASSQDRGLAEQFF	TGCGCCAGCAGCCAAGATCGCGGATTGGCCGAGCAGTTCTTC	-	TRBJ2-1	TRBV4-3	-
CATSDSDFDDYTF	TGTGCCACCAGTGACAGCGATTTTGATGACTACACCTTC	-	TRBJ1-2	TRBV15	-
CASSSLGGTFYNEQFF	TGTGCCAGCAGTTCCTTGGGGGGCACTTTCTACAATGAGCAGTTCTTC	-	TRBJ2-1	TRBV6-2/TRBV6-3	-
CASSVQRGGYEQYF	TGTGCCAGCAGTGTCCAGCGGGGAGGTTACGAGCAGTACTTC	few	TRBJ2-7	TRBV6-5	TRBD2
CASSHTGWTEAFF	TGTGCCAGCAGCCACACGGGTTGGACTGAAGCTTTCTTT	-	TRBJ1-1	TRBV6-2/TRBV6-3	-
CSAELAGQGNYGYTF	TGCAGTGCTGAGTTGGCGGGACAGGGTAACTATGGCTACACCTTC	few	TRBJ1-2	TRBV20-1	TRBD1
CASTARDRVNEQYF	TGTGCCAGCACGGCCCGGGACAGGGTCAACGAGCAGTACTTC	once	TRBJ2-7	TRBV6-5	TRBD1
CASSAVREDEQYF	TGTGCCAGCAGTGCGGTCAGGGAAGACGAGCAGTACTTC	-	TRBJ2-7	TRBV25-1	-
CSARGVVKGADEQYF	TGCAGTGCTAGAGGGGTGGTTAAGGGGGCTGACGAGCAGTACTTC	-	TRBJ2-7	TRBV20-1	TRBD1
CASSVSTDPSQPQHF	TGTGCCAGCAGCGTATCGACGGATCCGTCGCAGCCCCAGCATTTT	-	TRBJ1-5	TRBV9	-
CASSRDTSTDTQYF	TGTGCCAGCAGCCGGGACACTTCCACAGATACGCAGTATTTT	many	TRBJ2-3	TRBV6-5	-
CASRNPWGRRGEDTGELFF	TGTGCCAGCAGAAACCCCTGGGGGAGACGGGGAGAAGATACCGGGGAGCTGTTTTTT	-	TRBJ2-2	TRBV6-2/TRBV6-3	-
CASSSSGNYNEQFF	TGTGCCAGCAGCAGTAGCGGGAACTACAATGAGCAGTTCTTC	few	TRBJ2-1	TRBV7-2	TRBD2
CASSQEAGTNTGELFF	TGCGCCAGCAGCCAAGAGGCGGGTACGAACACCGGGGAGCTGTTTTTT	-	TRBJ2-2	TRBV4-3	-
CASSAERITYNEQFF	TGCGCCAGCAGCGCAGAGAGGATTACCTACAATGAGCAGTTCTTC	-	TRBJ2-1	TRBV4-3	-
CASSSPLGQTTPNNEKLFF	TGTGCCAGCAGTTCCCCATTGGGCCAAACGACTCCAAATAATGAAAAACTGTTTTTT	few	TRBJ1-4	TRBV28	-
CASSSERGRETQYF	TGTGCCAGCAGTTCAGAGCGGGGGAGAGAGACCCAGTACTTC	few	TRBJ2-5	TRBV6-5	TRBD2
CASSPAAGVYTQYF	TGTGCCAGCAGCCCAGCCGCCGGGGTGTATACGCAGTATTTT	-	TRBJ2-3	TRBV9	-
CSATVGASVGNEQFF	TGCAGTGCTACCGTCGGGGCCTCGGTGGGTAATGAGCAGTTCTTC	-	TRBJ2-1	TRBV20-1	-